These 14 T cell receptor beta chains were sequenced from one sample in a study of early T cells in non-severe SARS-CoV-2 infection. In TCRdb, the 5' RACE reads were re-called with MiXCR into one record per CDR3 protein. The sample includes tens of thousands of distinct CDR3 sequences, more than 8.5% seen only once; the top ten take around 8.3%. The sequencing input was whole blood. The receptors were gathered from an adult who was a healthcare worker with PCR-confirmed SARS-CoV-2 infection or an uninfected control (not recorded which).

This clonotype was found many times. This chain connects TRBV20-1 to TRBJ2-1, with D perhaps matching TRBD1 or TRBD2 (5 bases each). Germline loops: CDR1 DFQATT, CDR2 SNEGSKA (reference sequence). Trimming removed 6 bases from V and 9 bases from J, with 15 bases in between. The CDR3 covers 12 residues. This CDR3 is CSAPGPKAEQFF. CDR3 sequence (DNA): TGCAGTGCCCCGGGACCTAAGGCTGAGCAGTTCTTC.

A few counts support this clonotype. The rearrangement uses TRBV12-3 or TRBV12-4 and TRBJ1-1; the D is unclear. V shed 6 bases and J shed 0 bases, with 8 bases lying between them. CDR3 length: 13 residues. CDR3 amino acids: CASRRELNTEAFF. The CDR3 DNA is TGTGCCAGCAGACGAGAGCTGAACACTGAAGCTTTCTTT.

This clonotype was counted ten times or more. The chain couples TRBV19 to TRBJ2-1; 7 nucleotides match TRBD1. CDR3 length equals 14 residues. Germline V gene sequence: CDR1 LNHDA, CDR2 SQIVND (reference sequence). The V and J ends lost 0 bases and 9 bases, in that order; junction bases with no gene match: 5. CDR3 nucleotide sequence: TGTGCCAGTAGTATAGACCAGGGGGTCGTTGAGCAGTTCTTC. This encodes CASSIDQGVVEQFF. The variable domain in full, with the rest retrieved from reference TRBV19 and TRBJ2-1, is DGGITQSPKYLFRKEGQNVTLSCEQNLNHDAMYWYRQDPGQGLRLIYYSQIVNDFQKGDIAEGYSVSREKKESFPLTVTSAQKNPTAFYLCASSIDQGVVEQFFGPGTRLTVL.

The rearrangement uses TRBV15 and TRBJ2-3; 8 nucleotides align to TRBD1. The V gene end was trimmed by 2 bases and the J gene end by 2 bases; junction bases not matched to a gene: 3. The CDR3 extends over 15 amino acids. CDR1 is LNHNV and CDR2 is YYDKDF in the germline V gene (reference sequence). CDR3 protein: CATSRPDRDTDTQYF. For the CDR3, the DNA is TGTGCCACCAGCAGACCGGACAGGGACACAGATACGCAGTATTTT.

A few counts support this clonotype. This chain connects TRBV20-1 to TRBJ2-1; D is perhaps TRBD1 (8 bases). This CDR3 contains 15 residues. The V end lost 5 bases, the J end lost 8 bases, and 22 bases lay between the germline ends. Germline-derived CDR1 and CDR2 are DFQATT and SNEGSKA (reference sequence). The CDR3 bases are TGCAGTGCTTTCCGACTAGCAGGGGGCTTCCATGAGCAGTTCTTC. Translation: CSAFRLAGGFHEQFF.

This clonotype has more than one count but fewer than ten. The chain combines TRBV20-1 with TRBJ2-2, with TRBD1 identical over 7 bases. Germline loops: CDR1 DFQATT, CDR2 SNEGSKA (reference sequence). The CDR3 is 16 residues long. V gave up 0 bases and J gave up 4 bases; unmatched junction bases: 8. The CDR3: CSARDYGQGVTGELFF. The CDR3 DNA reads TGCAGTGCTAGAGACTATGGTCAGGGGGTCACCGGGGAGCTGTTTTTT.

This clonotype was seen a few times. The chain is built from TRBV18 and TRBJ2-6, with D maybe TRBD1 (6 bases). V shed 2 bases and J shed 1 base, with 12 bases lying between them. The V gene's germline CDR1 is KGHSH and CDR2 LQKENI. The CDR3 extends over 17 amino acids. In nucleotides, the CDR3 is TGTGCCAGCTCACCATTCGGACAGCTTTCTGGGGCCAACGTCCTGACTTTC. It yields the protein CASSPFGQLSGANVLTF.

V gene TRBV6-5 combines with J gene TRBJ1-1, with D possibly TRBD1 on 6 matching bases. Trimming shortened V by 2 bases and J by 6 bases, and 13 bases separated the two germline ends. The CDR3 covers 14 residues. CDR1 and CDR2 (germline): MNHEY, SVGAGI. CDR3 in DNA: TGTGCCAGCAGTTACACGACCGACAGGCCTGAAGCTTTCTTT. Its translation is CASSYTTDRPEAFF.

This clonotype has at least ten counts. V is TRBV7-2 and J is TRBJ1-4; no definite D call. The CDR3 is made up of 13 amino acids. V lost 2 bases and J lost 10, with 11 bases in between. In germline, CDR1 is SGHTA, CDR2 FQGNSA. CDR3: CASSLWGFAKLFF. The CDR3 coding sequence is TGTGCCAGCAGCTTATGGGGTTTTGCAAAACTGTTTTTT.

This clonotype was seen just once. This chain joins TRBV9 and TRBJ2-2; 11 bases line up with TRBD2. This CDR3 is built from 17 residues. The germline gives CDR1 SGDLS, CDR2 YYNGEE. Germline trimming cut 5 bases from V and 5 bases from J; bases unmatched to any gene: 11. The CDR3 loop is CASSVVTSGSGTGELFF. CDR3 nucleotides: TGTGCCAGCAGTGTGGTTACTAGCGGGAGCGGGACCGGGGAGCTGTTTTTT.

This clonotype was seen a handful of times. The rearrangement links TRBV20-1 to TRBJ2-3; D is perhaps TRBD2 (6 bases). The length of the CDR3 is 15 residues. V was trimmed by 0 bases and J by 4 bases, leaving 14 bases between them. Per germline, CDR1 DFQATT and CDR2 SNEGSKA (reference sequence). The DNA of the CDR3 is TGCAGTGCTAGAGATCCCCGGGAGAATTCAGATACGCAGTATTTT. Translated, it gives CSARDPRENSDTQYF.

This clonotype was recorded many times. The V call is TRBV13, the J call TRBJ2-5, with 7 nucleotides matching TRBD2. This CDR3 has 14 amino acids. CDR1 PRHDT and CDR2 FYEKMQ come from the germline V gene (reference sequence). The V segment lost 1 base and the J segment 5 bases; nucleotides outside the gene matches: 4. CDR3 coding DNA: TGTGCCAGCAGCTTAGCGGGAGGTTCGGAGACCCAGTACTTC. Translation gives CASSLAGGSETQYF.

The table lists this clonotype with many counts. The chain carries TRBV20-1 and TRBJ2-1; 9 bases align to TRBD2. CDR1 and CDR2 from the germline V gene are DFQATT and SNEGSKA (reference sequence). J lost 8 bases, V lost 5 bases, and 7 bases had no gene match. The CDR3 runs 13 residues. CDR3 protein: CSAHGTSSYEQFF. The CDR3 bases are TGCAGTGCTCATGGGACTAGCAGCTATGAGCAGTTCTTC.

This clonotype was recorded at least ten times. The chain carries TRBV6-1 and TRBJ2-3; 7 bases map to TRBD2. J was trimmed by 5 bases and V by 8 bases; bases with no gene match: 19. CDR3 length equals 17 residues. Germline V lookup: CDR1 MNHNS, CDR2 SASEGT. The DNA of the CDR3 is TGTGCCAGCGCCTTAAACCCACCCGGGACTACCGAAGATACGCAGTATTTT. It yields the protein CASALNPPGTTEDTQYF.